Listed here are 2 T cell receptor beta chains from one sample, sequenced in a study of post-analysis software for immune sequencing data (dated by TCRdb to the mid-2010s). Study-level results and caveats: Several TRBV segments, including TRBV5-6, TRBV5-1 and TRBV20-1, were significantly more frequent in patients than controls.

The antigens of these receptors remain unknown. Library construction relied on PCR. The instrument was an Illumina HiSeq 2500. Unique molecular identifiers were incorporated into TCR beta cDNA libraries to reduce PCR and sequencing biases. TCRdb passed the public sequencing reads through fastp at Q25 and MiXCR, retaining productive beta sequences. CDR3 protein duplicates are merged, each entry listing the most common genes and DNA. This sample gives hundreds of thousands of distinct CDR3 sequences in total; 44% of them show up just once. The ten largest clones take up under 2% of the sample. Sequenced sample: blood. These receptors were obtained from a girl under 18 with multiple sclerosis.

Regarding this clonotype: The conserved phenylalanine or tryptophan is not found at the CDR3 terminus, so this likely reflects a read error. The CDR3 region is CAISGTGGNYGYTL. DNA for the CDR3: TGTGCCATCAGCGGGACAGGGGGCAACTATGGCTACACCCTC. The rearrangement links TRBV10-3 to TRBJ1-2, with 12 bases matching TRBD1. V lost 6 bases, J lost 2 bases, and 1 base stayed unmatched. Germline V gene data show CDR1 as ENHRY and CDR2 as SYGVKD. CDR3 size: 14 residues.

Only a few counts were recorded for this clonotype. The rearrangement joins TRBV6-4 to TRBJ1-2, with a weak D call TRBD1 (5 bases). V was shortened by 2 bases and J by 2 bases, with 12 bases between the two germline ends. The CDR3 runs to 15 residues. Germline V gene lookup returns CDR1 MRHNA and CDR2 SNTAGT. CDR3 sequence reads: CASSDEAGLNYGYTF. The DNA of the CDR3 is TGTGCCAGCAGTGACGAGGCAGGGTTGAACTATGGCTACACCTTC.